A selection of T cell receptor beta chains follows, all from one sample in a study of T cell responses to AZD1222 COVID-19 vaccine. The protocol was immunoSEQ multiplex PCR, while the TCRdb copy is restricted to in-frame clones and leaves out a portion. The table lists approximately 180,000 clones, around nine tenths of them singletons, with about 3.5% in the top ten. The input for sequencing was peripheral blood, taken 28 days after the second dose of the MenACWY control vaccine. The receptors here all came from an adult who received the MenACWY meningococcal vaccine as a control. Each CDR3 is given with its conserved first and last residue. Fields, in order: D gene, clone size, J gene, V gene, CDR3 protein, CDR3 DNA. The D gene is left open where the match is weak. Size values are once, few and many counts, or a class for expanded clones, and some rows have none.

d_gene: .; abundance: few; j_gene: TRBJ2-2; v_gene: TRBV7-6; CDR3aa: CASSLRLTNTGELFF; CDR3nt: TGTGCCAGCAGCTTAAGGCTGACGAACACCGGGGAGCTGTTTTTT
d_gene: .; abundance: .; j_gene: TRBJ1-2; v_gene: TRBV11-2; CDR3aa: CASSLNVDYGYTF; CDR3nt: TGTGCCAGCAGCTTAAACGTAGACTATGGCTACACCTTC
d_gene: .; abundance: .; j_gene: TRBJ2-1; v_gene: TRBV2; CDR3aa: CASSELGEGDEQFF; CDR3nt: TGTGCCAGCAGTGAATTGGGCGAAGGGGATGAGCAGTTCTTC
d_gene: TRBD1; abundance: .; j_gene: TRBJ1-5; v_gene: TRBV25-1; CDR3aa: CASKPPGTDQPQHF; CDR3nt: TGTGCCAGCAAACCCCCCGGGACAGATCAGCCCCAGCATTTT
d_gene: .; abundance: .; j_gene: TRBJ2-5; v_gene: TRBV7-9; CDR3aa: CASSLAAGRETQYF; CDR3nt: TGTGCCAGCAGCTTAGCGGCAGGACGGGAGACCCAGTACTTC
d_gene: TRBD2; abundance: .; j_gene: TRBJ2-1; v_gene: TRBV7-8; CDR3aa: CASSTRLAGGSYNEQFF; CDR3nt: TGTGCCAGCAGCACCCGACTAGCGGGCGGATCCTACAATGAGCAGTTCTTC
d_gene: .; abundance: .; j_gene: TRBJ1-6; v_gene: TRBV6-1; CDR3aa: CASSERAHLYSPLHF; CDR3nt: TGTGCCAGCAGTGAAAGGGCCCATCTTTATTCACCCCTCCACTTT
d_gene: TRBD1; abundance: .; j_gene: TRBJ1-4; v_gene: TRBV11-3; CDR3aa: CASSAAGGANEKLFF; CDR3nt: TGTGCCAGCAGCGCTGCAGGGGGGGCTAATGAAAAACTGTTTTTT
d_gene: TRBD2; abundance: .; j_gene: TRBJ2-7; v_gene: TRBV3-1/TRBV3-2; CDR3aa: CASSQALAGVGEQYF; CDR3nt: TGTGCCAGCAGCCAAGCGCTAGCGGGAGTGGGCGAGCAGTACTTC
d_gene: TRBD1; abundance: .; j_gene: TRBJ1-4; v_gene: TRBV15; CDR3aa: CATSRSWPGGDEKLFF; CDR3nt: TGTGCCACCAGCAGATCCTGGCCAGGGGGGGATGAAAAACTGTTTTTT
d_gene: .; abundance: .; j_gene: TRBJ2-3; v_gene: TRBV5-6; CDR3aa: CASSAAMGPADTQYF; CDR3nt: TGTGCCAGCAGCGCAGCGATGGGCCCCGCAGATACGCAGTATTTT
d_gene: .; abundance: .; j_gene: TRBJ1-3; v_gene: TRBV7-9; CDR3aa: CASSTRSSGNTIYF; CDR3nt: TGTGCCAGCAGTACCAGGAGTTCTGGAAACACCATATATTTT
d_gene: .; abundance: .; j_gene: TRBJ2-2; v_gene: TRBV29-1; CDR3aa: CSVEEGTGELFF; CDR3nt: TGCAGCGTTGAGGAGGGCACCGGGGAGCTGTTTTTT
d_gene: .; abundance: .; j_gene: TRBJ2-1; v_gene: TRBV24-1; CDR3aa: CATSDTSWDEQFF; CDR3nt: TGTGCCACCAGTGACACAAGCTGGGATGAGCAGTTCTTC
d_gene: .; abundance: .; j_gene: TRBJ2-6; v_gene: TRBV9; CDR3aa: CASSAHRRSGANVLTF; CDR3nt: TGTGCCAGCAGCGCCCATCGTCGCTCTGGGGCCAACGTCCTGACTTTC
d_gene: .; abundance: .; j_gene: TRBJ2-3; v_gene: TRBV27; CDR3aa: CASSAWGASGTDTQYF; CDR3nt: TGTGCCAGCAGCGCGTGGGGGGCCTCGGGGACAGATACGCAGTATTTT
d_gene: .; abundance: .; j_gene: TRBJ1-2; v_gene: TRBV19; CDR3aa: CASQQTYGYTF; CDR3nt: TGTGCCAGCCAGCAAACCTATGGCTACACCTTC
d_gene: .; abundance: .; j_gene: TRBJ1-1; v_gene: TRBV6-5; CDR3aa: CASSPERGTTEAFF; CDR3nt: TGTGCCAGCAGCCCCGAAAGGGGGACCACTGAAGCTTTCTTT
d_gene: .; abundance: .; j_gene: TRBJ2-2; v_gene: TRBV7-3; CDR3aa: CASSLNPGVGVGTGELFF; CDR3nt: TGTGCCAGCAGCTTAAATCCTGGTGTCGGGGTGGGGACCGGGGAGCTGTTTTTT
d_gene: TRBD1; abundance: .; j_gene: TRBJ1-3; v_gene: TRBV6-1; CDR3aa: CASSGTGERSGNTIYF; CDR3nt: TGTGCCAGCAGTGGAACAGGGGAAAGATCCGGAAACACCATATATTTT
d_gene: .; abundance: few; j_gene: TRBJ1-3; v_gene: TRBV4-1; CDR3aa: CASSQGPNRVDTIYF; CDR3nt: TGCGCCAGCAGCCAAGGCCCCAACAGGGTAGACACCATATATTTT
d_gene: TRBD1; abundance: once; j_gene: TRBJ2-6; v_gene: TRBV7-2; CDR3aa: CASSTDRPQGGANVLTF; CDR3nt: TGTGCCAGCAGCACGGACAGGCCCCAGGGGGGGGCCAACGTCCTGACTTTC
d_gene: .; abundance: .; j_gene: TRBJ1-5; v_gene: TRBV5-1; CDR3aa: CASSVNGGNQPQHF; CDR3nt: TGCGCCAGCAGCGTGAACGGGGGCAATCAGCCCCAGCATTTT
d_gene: TRBD1; abundance: .; j_gene: TRBJ2-5; v_gene: TRBV30; CDR3aa: CAWSRTGGAETQYF; CDR3nt: TGTGCCTGGAGTCGGACAGGGGGGGCAGAGACCCAGTACTTC
d_gene: .; abundance: .; j_gene: TRBJ1-5; v_gene: TRBV11-3; CDR3aa: CASSLGTNQPQHF; CDR3nt: TGTGCCAGCAGCTTAGGGACCAATCAGCCCCAGCATTTT
d_gene: TRBD2; abundance: .; j_gene: TRBJ2-1; v_gene: TRBV10-3; CDR3aa: CAINPTSGRRMSEQFF; CDR3nt: TGTGCCATCAACCCGACTAGCGGGAGACGTATGAGTGAGCAGTTCTTC